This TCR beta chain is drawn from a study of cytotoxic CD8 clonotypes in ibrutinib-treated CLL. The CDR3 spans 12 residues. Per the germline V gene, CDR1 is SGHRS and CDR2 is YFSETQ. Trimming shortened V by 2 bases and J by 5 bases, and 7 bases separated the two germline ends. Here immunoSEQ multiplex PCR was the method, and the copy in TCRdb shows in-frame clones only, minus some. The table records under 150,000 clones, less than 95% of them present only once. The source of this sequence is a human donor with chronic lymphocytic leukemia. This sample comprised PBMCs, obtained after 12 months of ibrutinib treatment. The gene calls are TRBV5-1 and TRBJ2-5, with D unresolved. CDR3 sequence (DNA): TGCGCCAGCAGCTTCGAGATGGAGACCCAGTACTTC. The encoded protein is CASSFEMETQYF. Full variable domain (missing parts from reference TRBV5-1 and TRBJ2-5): KAGVTQTPRYLIKTRGQQVTLSCSPISGHRSVSWYQQTPGQGLQFLFEYFSETQRNKGNFPGRFSGRQFSNSRSEMNVSTLELGDSALYLCASSFEMETQYFGPGTRLLVL.